This T cell receptor (beta chain) emerged from a study of cytomegalovirus exposure and HLA in healthy donors. Study-wide results and limits: Accurate prediction of HLA-A and HLA-B alleles (for most subjects) was reportedly achieved from TCR beta sequences. Differences between HLA loci emerged in a later analysis of TCR association rates, with DRB1 most and HLA-C fewest.

Looked up from germline, CDR1 is LGHNA and CDR2 is YSLEER. The CDR3 consists of 17 residues. V was pared by 2 bases and J by 5 bases, with 7 bases of the junction left unmatched. PCR amplification relied on 60 Vbeta primers (plus 13 Jbeta primers). This table comes from immunoSEQ multiplex PCR, and its TCRdb copy is limited to in-frame clones, with some not included. Of around 110,000 clones in the sample, about 72% were seen once. This clone was observed a single time. Its target is not known. J is TRBJ2-5 and V is TRBV4-3; the match to TRBD2 covers 14 bases. The sequencing sample was made of PBMCs. This receptor was obtained from a young man in good health and CMV-seronegative. CDR3 sequence (DNA): TGCGCCAGCAGCCAACTGGGACTAGCGGGGGCGGGGGAGACCCAGTACTTC. This encodes CASSQLGLAGAGETQYF.